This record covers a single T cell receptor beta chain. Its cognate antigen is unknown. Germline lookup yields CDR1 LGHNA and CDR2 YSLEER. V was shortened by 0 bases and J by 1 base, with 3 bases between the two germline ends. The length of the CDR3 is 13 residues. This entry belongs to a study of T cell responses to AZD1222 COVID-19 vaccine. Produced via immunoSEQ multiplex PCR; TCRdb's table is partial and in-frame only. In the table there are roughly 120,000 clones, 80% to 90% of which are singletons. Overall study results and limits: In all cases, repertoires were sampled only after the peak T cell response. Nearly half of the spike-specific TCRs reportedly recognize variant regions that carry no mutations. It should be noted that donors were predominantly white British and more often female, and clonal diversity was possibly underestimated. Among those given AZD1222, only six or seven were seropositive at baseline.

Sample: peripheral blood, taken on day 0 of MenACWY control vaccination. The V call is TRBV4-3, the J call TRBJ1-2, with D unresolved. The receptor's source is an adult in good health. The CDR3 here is CASSQDGNYGYTF. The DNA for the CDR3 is TGCGCCAGCAGCCAAGACGGTAACTATGGCTACACCTTC.